The clone carrying this T cell receptor beta chain was observed a few times. V was trimmed by 5 bases and J by 2 bases, leaving 4 bases between them. The CDR3 loop spans 11 amino acids. Germline V CDR1 and CDR2: LGHNT, FRNRAP. Sequencing was performed with immunoSEQ multiplex PCR; in TCRdb, only in-frame clones are kept and a portion is missing. This sample has 200,000 to 250,000 clones, with roughly 85% found just once. The sample comes from a study of blood T cell repertoires in COVID-19. Those enrolled, adults aged roughly 18 to 95 years, came from 20 to 25 US areas. Before being deemed recovered, Cohort 3 donors had two negative PCRs, clearance, or symptom resolution.

The origin of this receptor is a man aged 35 to 55 who had recovered from COVID-19. V usage is TRBV12-5 and J usage is TRBJ2-7; D remains ambiguous. Sequenced: PBMCs or T cells enriched from blood (not recorded which). In DNA form, the CDR3 reads TGTGCTAGTGGTGAGGCCTACGAGCAGTACTTC. Translated, it gives CASGEAYEQYF. Complete variable domain (other parts from reference TRBV12-5 and TRBJ2-7): DARVTQTPRHKVTEMGQEVTMRCQPILGHNTVFWYRQTMMQGLELLAYFRNRAPLDDSGMPKDRFSAEMPDATLATLKIQPSEPRDSAVYFCASGEAYEQYFGPGTRLTVT.